This T cell receptor (beta chain) was captured by sequencing in a study of blood T cell repertoires in COVID-19. Across the whole study: The United States, Italy and Spain supplied acute and convalescent COVID-19 samples. T cells, B-cell-depleted T cells, or PBMCs provided the cDNA or gDNA that served as material.

The CDR3 loop spans 14 amino acids. From germline, CDR1 is GTSNPN and CDR2 SVGIG (reference sequence). Trimming shortened V by 3 bases and J by 8 bases, and 19 bases separated the two germline ends. This clone was seen a few times. Authors' processing steps: Nucleated cell number was recorded as an estimate derived from reference gene primer amplification. This table comes from immunoSEQ multiplex PCR, and its TCRdb copy is limited to in-frame clones, with some not included. V and J calls and clone size are those listed in that table; D and trimming were worked out from the DNA. The table shows 83,000 or so clones, with approximately 77% occurring only once.

The TCR sequence derives from a woman at least 80 years old with acute or convalescent COVID-19. Specimen: peripheral blood. The chain is built from TRBV30 and TRBJ1-2; maybe TRBD1 (5 bases). For the CDR3, the DNA is TGTGCCTGGAGCCGGGTGGGGGGTTCAGTCGGCTACACCTTC. Its protein is CAWSRVGGSVGYTF.